This T cell receptor beta chain was found in a study of T cells after yellow fever vaccination. A universal primer site and UMIs were added as TCR cDNA was made by 5'RACE template switching. MiXCR, applied by TCRdb to the 5' RACE reads, yields one record per CDR3 protein. The sample holds a few hundred thousand distinct CDR3 sequences; around 8.6% are singletons and the top ten take 3% to 4%. Trimming stripped 6 bases from V and 6 bases from J, with 7 bases between. This CDR3 is 11 amino acids long. CDR1 is ENHRY and CDR2 is SYGVKD in the germline V gene. This clonotype was observed a few times. Its antigen is undetermined. Notes on the study in general: Post-booster reappearance was seen for most primary-vaccination clones (about 96% CD4, about 88% CD8).

This rearrangement joins TRBV10-3 to TRBJ2-3; D ambiguous. The source of this sequence is a man younger than 35 who received the YFV17D yellow fever vaccine. Sequencing was performed on CD4+ T cells sorted from PBMCs, taken 5 days after the yellow fever booster vaccination. CDR3 sequence reads: CAIRVVDTQYF. The CDR3 coding sequence is TGTGCCATCAGGGTTGTCGATACGCAGTATTTT.